This T cell receptor beta chain appears in the sequencing data of a study of T cell responses to AZD1222 COVID-19 vaccine. Germline V gene data show CDR1 as SGHAT and CDR2 as FQDESV (reference sequence). The CDR3 has 16 residues. V shed 1 base, J shed 8 bases, and the junction held 9 bases outside the gene matches. Study-wide results and caveats: Spike-specific TCR breadth rose after two AZD1222 doses, and depth rose as well. Sampled repertoires all dated from after the peak T cell response. Unmutated variant regions reportedly attract nearly half of all spike-specific TCRs. Females outnumbered males among donors, who were mostly white British; clonal diversity was possibly underestimated.

Clones were sequenced by immunoSEQ multiplex PCR, and TCRdb holds only the in-frame ones, with some missing. Among 150,000 or so clones listed, roughly 89% were seen once. Turning to this clone: The antigen is not known.

The TCR was taken from an adult in good health. Sequencing used peripheral blood, obtained on day 0 of AZD1222 vaccination. The V call is TRBV11-1, the J call TRBJ2-1, with 9 bases aligning to TRBD2. Here the CDR3 reads CASSLGVAGGPYEQFF. The CDR3 DNA is TGTGCCAGCAGCTTAGGGGTTGCGGGGGGGCCCTATGAGCAGTTCTTC.